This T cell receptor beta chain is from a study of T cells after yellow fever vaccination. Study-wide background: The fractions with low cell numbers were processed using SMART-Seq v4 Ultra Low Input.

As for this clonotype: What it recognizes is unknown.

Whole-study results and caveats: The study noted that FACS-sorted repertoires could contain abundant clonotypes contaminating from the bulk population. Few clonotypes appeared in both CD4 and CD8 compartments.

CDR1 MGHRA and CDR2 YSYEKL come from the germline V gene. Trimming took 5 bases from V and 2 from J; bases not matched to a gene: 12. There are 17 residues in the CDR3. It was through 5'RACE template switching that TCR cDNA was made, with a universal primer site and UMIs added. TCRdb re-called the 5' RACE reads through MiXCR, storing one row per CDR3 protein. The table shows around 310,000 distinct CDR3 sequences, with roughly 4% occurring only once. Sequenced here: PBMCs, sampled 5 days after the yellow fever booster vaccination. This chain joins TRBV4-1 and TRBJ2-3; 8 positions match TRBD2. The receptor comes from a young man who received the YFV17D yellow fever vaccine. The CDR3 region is CASSTVLGGGNTDTQYF. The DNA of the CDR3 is TGCGCCAGCAGCACGGTCTTAGGCGGGGGGAACACAGATACGCAGTATTTT.